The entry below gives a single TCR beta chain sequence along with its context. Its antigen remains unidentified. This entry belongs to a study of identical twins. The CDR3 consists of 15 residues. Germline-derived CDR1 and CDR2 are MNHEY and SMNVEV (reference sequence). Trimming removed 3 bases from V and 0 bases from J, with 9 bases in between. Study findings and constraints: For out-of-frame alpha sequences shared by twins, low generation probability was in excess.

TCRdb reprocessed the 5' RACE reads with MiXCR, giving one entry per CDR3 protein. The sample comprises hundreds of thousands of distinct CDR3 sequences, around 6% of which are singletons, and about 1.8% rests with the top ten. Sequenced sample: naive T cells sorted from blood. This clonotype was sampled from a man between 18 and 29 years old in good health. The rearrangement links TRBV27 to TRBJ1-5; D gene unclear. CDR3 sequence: CASSFNPYSNQPQHF. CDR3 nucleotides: TGTGCCAGCAGTTTCAACCCGTATAGCAATCAGCCCCAGCATTTT.